Listed below are T cell receptor beta chains from one sample, sequenced in a study of long-term antiretroviral therapy in people with HIV. TCRdb keeps only in-frame clones here, not all; method: immunoSEQ multiplex PCR. The sample contains about 20,000 clones, around 80% of which appear only once. The sample was unsorted PBMCs, taken 2.9 years after starting antiretroviral therapy. The receptors shown here come from a woman in her 30s with HIV. Both conserved end residues are part of each CDR3. Each record gives: J gene, V gene, D gene, CDR3 protein. The D gene is left open where the match is weak.

TRBJ2-6 TRBV6-5 TRBD1 CASRRTGAGANVLTF
TRBJ1-1 TRBV29-1 TRBD1 CSGTGHMNTEAFF
TRBJ1-1 TRBV5-5 . CASSLEQEAFF
TRBJ1-2 TRBV27 . CASSNRVGGYTF
TRBJ2-1 TRBV5-6 TRBD2 CASSLRGRDEQFF
TRBJ1-1 TRBV7-2 . CASSLDGRRMNTEAFF
TRBJ2-5 TRBV5-1 . CASSLPTGVLQETQYF
TRBJ2-3 TRBV11-2 . CASRFRVGADTQYF
TRBJ1-2 TRBV11-1 . CASSLQAGTRNYGYTF
TRBJ1-6 TRBV19 . CASSIEERTNSPLHF
TRBJ2-2 TRBV2 . CASSEGAGRTGELFF
TRBJ1-1 TRBV6-1 . CASRDGTEAFF
TRBJ2-5 TRBV28 . CASSLKRQFLETQYF
TRBJ1-2 TRBV30 . CAWSRRGGGRTDGYTF
TRBJ2-1 TRBV6-1 . CASTDLLTGSFFGWSNEQFF
TRBJ2-4 TRBV6-1 . CASSDRGDKEYF
TRBJ2-5 TRBV7-2 . CASSLSRLVVETQYF
TRBJ2-5 TRBV11-2 TRBD2 CASSSGLAGGQETQYF
TRBJ2-1 TRBV2 . CASSEALSNEQFF
TRBJ1-1 TRBV2 . CASSDPTMNTEAFF
TRBJ1-5 TRBV4-2 . CASSLEGGPQHF
. TRBV6-6 TRBD1 CASSFTDRTGELFF
TRBJ2-3 TRBV27 TRBD2 CASSPRGRGGRSGTDTQYF